Each of the 19 T cell receptor beta chains below was sequenced from the same sample in a study of CXCR3-negative and CXCR3-positive naive CD8 T cells. Through 5' RACE with UMI labels, the TRB cDNA libraries were prepared. From its re-call of the 5' RACE reads, TCRdb lists each CDR3 protein once, without DNA. The specimen's table records more than 7,500 distinct CDR3 sequences. The sequenced material came from naive CXCR3- CD8+ T cells from blood. The subset was: CD45RO-CCR7+CD27+CD95- naive CD8+ T cells lacking CXCR3 (TNR3-). Receptor source: a human donor in good health. Some clones in this sample may be carry-over from other donors' samples.

In terms of frequency, this clonotype is medium-sized. This chain connects TRBV7-9 to TRBJ2-2; checking the TCRdb D call of TRBD1 is not possible without DNA. The CDR3 consists of 17 residues. From germline, CDR1 is SEHNR and CDR2 FQNEAQ (reference sequence). The CDR3 region is CASSLLRTGRYTGELFF.

This clonotype is deemed medium-sized by its frequency. J is TRBJ2-7 and V is TRBV2; TCRdb names TRBD1, which stays unverified in the absence of DNA. The CDR3 runs to 13 residues. CDR1 is SNHLY, CDR2 FYNNEI, per germline. CDR3 residues: CASSELGDRSLYF.

J is TRBJ2-5 and V is TRBV29-1; TCRdb picks TRBD2, but there is no DNA to check that call. This CDR3 contains 14 residues. CDR1 SQVTM and CDR2 ANQGSEA come from the germline V gene. The CDR3: CSVEYLAVQETQYF.

Its frequency marks this clonotype as medium-sized. The chain employs TRBV27 and TRBJ2-3; the TCRdb D gene call, TRBD1, has no DNA to confirm it. CDR3 length: 13 residues. CDR1 and CDR2 from the germline V gene are MNHEY and SMNVEV (reference sequence). The CDR3 spells CASSLSTGGTQYF.

The J gene is TRBJ2-3, the V gene TRBV29-1; TCRdb names TRBD1, which stays unverified in the absence of DNA. CDR3 length equals 14 residues. Per germline, CDR1 SQVTM and CDR2 ANQGSEA. The CDR3 here is CSGAGVLGTDTQYF.

The genes are TRBV10-2 and TRBJ2-1; TCRdb's D call, TRBD2, is unchecked because there is no DNA. From germline, CDR1 is WSHSY and CDR2 SAAADI. CDR3 length: 18 amino acids. The CDR3 protein is CASDSGTSGRAAVNEQFF.

The J gene is TRBJ2-4, the V gene TRBV12-3 or TRBV12-4. The CDR3 loop spans 13 amino acids. CDR3 in amino acids: CASTDGPKNIQYF.

This clonotype is medium-sized by frequency. The genes are TRBV14 and TRBJ1-2. This CDR3 contains 14 residues. The germline CDR1 and CDR2 sequences are SGHDN and FVKESK. The CDR3 is CASSQGPLAGGYTF.

The V call is TRBV6-1, the J call TRBJ2-4. The length of the CDR3 is 12 residues. Germline V gene lookup returns CDR1 MNHNS and CDR2 SASEGT. CDR3 protein: CASARTENIQYF.

The chain joins TRBV29-1 to TRBJ2-1; there is no DNA to check the TCRdb D call of TRBD2. The germline CDR1 and CDR2 sequences are SQVTM and ANQGSEA. The CDR3 is 14 amino acids. The CDR3 spells CSVEAGGPWYEQFF.

This rearrangement joins TRBV6-1 to TRBJ2-6. CDR3 length equals 18 residues. The germline gives CDR1 MNHNS, CDR2 SASEGT. The CDR3 loop is CASSARLMGYSGANVLTF.

Considering frequency, this clonotype is medium-sized (0.01 to 0.1%). This chain joins TRBV4-1 and TRBJ2-1; TCRdb's D call of TRBD1 is untestable without DNA. The CDR3 totals 16 residues. The germline gives CDR1 MGHRA, CDR2 YSYEKL. CDR3 region: CASSQDVGTGGNEQFF.

The chain recombines TRBV5-1 with TRBJ2-5; lacking DNA, the TRBD1 call made by TCRdb goes unchecked. The CDR3 runs 15 residues. CDR1 and CDR2 from the germline V gene are SGHRS and YFSETQ. This CDR3 reads CASSQTTGGGETQYF.

The CDR3 protein is CSPTLSAQETQYF. The chain links TRBV29-1 to TRBJ2-5. Germline V CDR1 and CDR2: SQVTM, ANQGSEA. This CDR3 region has 13 residues.

V and J are TRBV13 and TRBJ2-7; the D call of TRBD1 rests on TCRdb alone, since no DNA is present to check it. Per the germline V gene, CDR1 is PRHDT and CDR2 is FYEKMQ (reference sequence). This CDR3 is 14 amino acids long. This chain's CDR3 is CASSLDGGGDEQYF.

The chain joins TRBV28 to TRBJ2-5; TCRdb selects TRBD2, and the lack of DNA leaves this call unchecked. Germline V gives CDR1 MDHEN, CDR2 SYDVKM. The CDR3 consists of 15 residues. The CDR3 is CASSLVAGEIETQYF.

The rearrangement links TRBV12-5 to TRBJ2-1; the TRBD2 assignment by TCRdb is unverifiable without DNA. The CDR3 has 17 amino acids. Germline CDR1 and CDR2: LGHNT and FRNRAP. This CDR3 is CASGSPLAGGGYNEQFF.

V is TRBV14 and J is TRBJ2-5; the TRBD1 assignment by TCRdb is unverifiable without DNA. This CDR3 has 15 amino acids. Germline V gene sequence: CDR1 SGHDN, CDR2 FVKESK. This CDR3 is CASSQDWYRAETQYF.

In terms of frequency, this clonotype is medium-sized (0.01 to 0.1%). V and J are TRBV12-3 or TRBV12-4 and TRBJ1-1. CDR3 length: 13 residues. The CDR3 is CASSFTKNTEAFF.